The present entry profiles one T cell receptor beta chain with its context. The clone's antigen remains unknown. No base-level quality is on record; no much larger clone is a single base apart. This specimen belongs to a study of OX40 agonist ivuxolimab in advanced cancers. Background on the whole study: Ivuxolimab was an agonistic, fully human IgG2 monoclonal antibody directed against OX40 (CD134), a costimulatory receptor. Intravenous ivuxolimab was administered to patients every 2 weeks at six dose levels: 0.01, 0.1, 0.3, 1.5, 3 and 10 mg/kg. Of the roughly 53 patients in dose escalation, some 20 had hepatocellular carcinoma, roughly 15 had melanoma, 9 had renal cell carcinoma and 9 had head and neck cancer. A male proportion of nearly 85% and a mean age of around 60 years, ranging from roughly 23 to 90, were recorded for the dose-escalation cohort. Patients were allowed to have had prior anti-PD-1, anti-PD-L1 or anti-CTLA-4 therapy, and approximately 40% of the dose-escalation patients had been treated with checkpoint inhibitors. Partial responses were achieved by three dose-escalation patients, of whom one had hepatocellular carcinoma and two had cutaneous melanoma. The purpose of peripheral TCRbeta sequencing was to test whether ivuxolimab changed TCR sequence diversity and led to clonal T-cell expansion. The paper reports the monotherapy dose-escalation portion (N ≈ 52 patients) of the phase I ivuxolimab trial.

Genomic DNA was extracted from sorted cells for sequencing of the TCRbeta CDR3 region. The immunoSEQ Assay was used for sequencing of TCRbeta CDR3 regions. TCRdb mirrors the immuneACCESS table, restricted to in-frame sequences. Some clones are absent from its copies; in checked studies, under half trace to an unresolved V gene, and the reason for the others is unknown. Across this sample there are 75,000 to 100,000 clones, with 70% to 85% seen only once. The ten largest clones capture roughly 5% of the sample. V loses 1 base of germline sequence and J loses 7 bases, and the interval between the two ends is 14 bases. The CDR3, from cysteine to phenylalanine, totals 14 residues. Solely the CDR3 DNA is kept, with 42 bases framed from the first base. CDR1 is given as SEHNR and CDR2 as FQNEAQ, both from the germline V gene (reference sequence). Patients with a history of autoimmune disease or receiving systemic immunosuppression were excluded from the trial. Peripheral blood for TCR sequencing was collected from all dose cohorts at baseline, on cycle 4 day 1, and on cycle 7 day 1. Samples came from an open-label, multicenter, first-in-human phase I dose-escalation trial of ivuxolimab. Adults with locally advanced or metastatic melanoma, renal cell carcinoma, hepatocellular carcinoma or head and neck squamous cell carcinoma were enrolled in the trial. CD4+ and CD8+ T cells were sorted separately from peripheral blood before TCR sequencing.

General study outcomes and caveats: In partial responders in the 0.1-3.0 mg/kg groups, normalized peripheral clonal expansion was found to be among the lowest, especially among CD8+ T cells. Antigen specificity was not determined for the clonally expanded peripheral T cells. Low levels of normalized T-cell clonal expansion were also seen in some patients who did not respond. Clonal expansion of both CD4+ and CD8+ blood T cells was observed from baseline to week 6 at doses 0.1 to 3.0 mg/kg. After ivuxolimab, more expanded clones were found on average in CD8+ T cells than in CD4+ T cells.

The TCR was taken from an adult with an advanced solid tumor such as melanoma, head and neck, liver or kidney cancer. The specimen was CD4+ or CD8+ T cells sorted from blood, collected in a trial of the OX40 agonist ivuxolimab. Recombination linked TRBV7-9 to TRBJ2-7; the D gene is perhaps TRBD2, from 5 matching bases. The base sequence is TGTGCCAGCAGCTTAGGGGAGCCGGTGAGGGAGCAGTACTTC. Its coded protein is CASSLGEPVREQYF. Outside the CDR3, residues come from the reference TRBV7-9 and TRBJ2-7 proteins, so the full variable domain is: DTGVSQNPRHKITKRGQNVTFRCDPISEHNRLYWYRQTLGQGPEFLTYFQNEAQLEKSRLLSDRFSAERPKGSFSTLEIQRTEQGDSAMYLCASSLGEPVREQYFGPGTRLTVT.